This TCR beta chain stems from a study of OX40 agonist ivuxolimab in advanced cancers. Overall study: Patients' therapy was ivuxolimab, an antibody that acts as an agonist of OX40 (CD134). Three patients showed partial responses: one hepatocellular carcinoma and two cutaneous melanoma cases. Study-wide results and caveats: At 0.1 to 3.0 mg/kg and by week 6, clonal expansion occurred in CD4+ and CD8+ blood T cells.

A word on this clone: Its antigen is not identified.

Trimming cost V 0 bases and J 14 bases, with 10 bases left between them. Germline V gene data show CDR1 as SGHDN and CDR2 as FVKESK. CDR3 size: 12 residues. The method was immunoSEQ multiplex PCR; TCRdb's version includes in-frame clones alone and lacks a portion of them. Altogether roughly 17,000 clones are present, around 78% being singletons, with the ten largest covering approximately 14%. The sequence was obtained from an adult with an advanced solid tumor such as melanoma, head and neck, liver or kidney cancer. The chain joins TRBV14 to TRBJ1-4; D is ambiguous. The input for sequencing was CD4+ or CD8+ T cells sorted from blood, taken in a trial of the OX40 agonist ivuxolimab. The CDR3 bases are TGTGCCAGCAGCCAAGATGGAAGAAAGCTGTTTTTT. Translated: CASSQDGRKLFF. Supplemented by reference TRBV14 and TRBJ1-4, the full variable domain reads EAGVTQFPSHSVIEKGQTVTLRCDPISGHDNLYWYRRVMGKEIKFLLHFVKESKQDESGMPNNRFLAERTGGTYSTLKVQPAELEDSGVYFCASSQDGRKLFFGSGTQLSVL.